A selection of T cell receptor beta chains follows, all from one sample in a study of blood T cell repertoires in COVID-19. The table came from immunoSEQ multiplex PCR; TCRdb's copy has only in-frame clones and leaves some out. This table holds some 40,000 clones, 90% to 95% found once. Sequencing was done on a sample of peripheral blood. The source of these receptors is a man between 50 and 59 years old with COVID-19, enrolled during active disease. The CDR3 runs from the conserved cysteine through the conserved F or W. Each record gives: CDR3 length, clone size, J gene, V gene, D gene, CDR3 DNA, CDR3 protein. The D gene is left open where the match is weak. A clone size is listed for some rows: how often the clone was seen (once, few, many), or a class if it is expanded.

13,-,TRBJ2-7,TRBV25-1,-,TGTGCCAGCAGTGATTGGGGGCTTTGGAAGCAGTACTTC,CASSDWGLWKQYF
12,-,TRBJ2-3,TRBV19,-,TGTGCCAGTAGCGGGGTTGCAGATACGCAGTATTTT,CASSGVADTQYF
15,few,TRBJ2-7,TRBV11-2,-,TGTGCCAGCAGCTTTGATCGGCTCACCACGGGAGAGCAGTACTTC,CASSFDRLTTGEQYF
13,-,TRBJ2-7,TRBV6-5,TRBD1,TGTGCCAGCAACTGGGACAGGGCCTACGAGCAGTACTTC,CASNWDRAYEQYF
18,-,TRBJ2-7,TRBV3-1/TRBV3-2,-,TGTGCCAGCAGCCAACCCACCTCCGGGAGCGGGCCGACCTACGAGCAGTACTTC,CASSQPTSGSGPTYEQYF
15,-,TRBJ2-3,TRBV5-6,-,TGTGCCAGCAGCCTATCGGGCGGGAGCACAGATACGCAGTATTTT,CASSLSGGSTDTQYF
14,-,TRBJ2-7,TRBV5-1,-,TGCGCCAGCAGCTTGACCGACATCTCCTACGAGCAGTACTTC,CASSLTDISYEQYF
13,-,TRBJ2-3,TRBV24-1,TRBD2,TGTGCCACCAGTAGCGGGAGTATAGGTACGCAGTATTTT,CATSSGSIGTQYF
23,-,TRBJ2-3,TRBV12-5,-,TGTGCTAGTGGTTTGGCCCTTACCCACTCGGGAGTAGCGGTCGGGGGTAGCACAGATACGCAGTATTTT,CASGLALTHSGVAVGGSTDTQYF
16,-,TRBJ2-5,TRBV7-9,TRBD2,TGTGCCAGCAGACAACTTCGGGGGAGGGGCCAAGAGACCCAGTACTTC,CASRQLRGRGQETQYF
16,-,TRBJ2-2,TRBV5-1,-,TGCGCCAGCAGCTTGGCCTTAGGGGCGAGGACCGGGGAGCTGTTTTTT,CASSLALGARTGELFF
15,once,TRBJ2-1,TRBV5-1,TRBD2,TGCGCCAGCCACACGGGACTAGCGGGAGTCAATGAGCAGTTCTTC,CASHTGLAGVNEQFF
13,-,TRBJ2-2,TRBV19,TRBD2,TGTGCCAGTAGTATATCCGGACTAGCGGCGCTGTTTTTT,CASSISGLAALFF
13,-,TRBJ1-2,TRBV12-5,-,TGTGCTAGTGGCTCCGATAGTAACTATGGCTACACCTTC,CASGSDSNYGYTF
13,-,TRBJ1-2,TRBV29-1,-,TGCAGCGTTGAAGATGGGGGGGTCCATGGCTACACCTTC,CSVEDGGVHGYTF
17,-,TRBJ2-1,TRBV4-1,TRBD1,TGCGCCAGCAGCCAGGCTCCGGGACAGGGGGCGTGGAATGAGCAGTTCTTC,CASSQAPGQGAWNEQFF
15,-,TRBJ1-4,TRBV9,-,TGTGCCAGCAGCCCCGAGGGCAGGGGAGGGGAAAAACTGTTTTTT,CASSPEGRGGEKLFF
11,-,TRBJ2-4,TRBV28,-,TGTGCCAGCAGTTCATTGGGCAGTCAGTACTTC,CASSSLGSQYF
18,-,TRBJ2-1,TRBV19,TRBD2,TGTGCCAGCTCCCGCGAGACTAGCGGGAGGAGACTCGATGTTGAGCAGTTCTTC,CASSRETSGRRLDVEQFF
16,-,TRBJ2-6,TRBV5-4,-,TGTGCCAGCAGCCCTCGACAGATCTCTGGGGCCAACGTCCTGACTTTC,CASSPRQISGANVLTF
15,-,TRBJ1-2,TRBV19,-,TGTGCCAGTGTCTCGGTTTCTTCGTCCGGGGGTGGCTACACCTTC,CASVSVSSSGGGYTF
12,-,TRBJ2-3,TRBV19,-,TGTGCCAGTAGTCCTCGGACAGATACGCAGTATTTT,CASSPRTDTQYF
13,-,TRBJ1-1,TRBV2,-,TGTGCCAGCAAAAAACAGCCGAACACTGAAGCTTTCTTT,CASKKQPNTEAFF
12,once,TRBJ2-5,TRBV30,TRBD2,TGTGCCTGGAGGAGACTAGCAGAGACCCAGTACTTC,CAWRRLAETQYF
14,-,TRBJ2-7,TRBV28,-,TGTGCCAGCAGCGCGGTGGGGGGTGCGTACGAGCAGTACTTC,CASSAVGGAYEQYF
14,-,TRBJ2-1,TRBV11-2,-,TGTGCCAGCAGCTTAGAGAAGCGTCCCGAAGGTCGGTTCTTC,CASSLEKRPEGRFF
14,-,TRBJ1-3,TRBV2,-,TGTGCCAGCACAAGAGAGGGTTCTGGAAGCACCATATATTTT,CASTREGSGSTIYF
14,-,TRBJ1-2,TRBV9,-,TGTGCCAGCAGCTCAGACAGGAAAAACTATGGCTACACCTTC,CASSSDRKNYGYTF